In this sample, the clone carrying this T cell receptor (beta chain) turned up a few times. Antigen: not known. The sample is drawn from a study of T cell repertoires in cytomegalovirus infection. Using its own MiXCR run on the reads, TCRdb lists one record per CDR3 protein. Here the sample spans about 740,000 distinct CDR3 sequences, roughly 36% being singletons. This CDR3 spans 15 amino acids. Germline V lookup: CDR1 SGHDT, CDR2 YYEEEE. V dropped 4 bases and J dropped 4 bases, with 15 bases sitting between them. General study findings and limits: Summed public TCR beta family frequency identified CMV carriers bearing the relevant HLA.

The receptor was derived from a human donor in good health (CMV status not recorded). Some clones in this sample may be carry-over from other donors' samples. The rearrangement joins TRBV5-6 to TRBJ2-4, with a tentative D call TRBD1 (5 bases). Material for sequencing was PBMCs. The CDR3 sequence: CASSDAPGIKNIQYF. The DNA of the CDR3 is TGTGCCAGCAGCGATGCACCAGGGATTAAAAACATTCAGTACTTC.